The 6 T cell receptor beta chains in this list originate from one sample, sequenced in a study of shared clonotypes between healthy human individuals. Sequencing was performed with immunoSEQ multiplex PCR; in TCRdb, only in-frame clones are kept and a portion is missing. Of 2 million to 2.5 million clones listed, roughly 95% are singletons. Sequenced material: naive CD4+ T cells sorted from blood. Specified subset: CD45RA+ positively selected. The receptors originated from a man between 18 and 35 years old in good health.

The J gene is TRBJ2-7, the V gene TRBV5-1; 7 bases map to TRBD1. V lost 4 bases to trimming and J lost 4 bases; unmatched junction nucleotides: 8. There are 14 residues in the CDR3. Germline CDR1 reads SGHRS; CDR2 reads YFSETQ. Written as DNA, the CDR3 is TGCGCCAGCAGCAGAGGGACAGCGGAATACGAGCAGTACTTC. It codes for CASSRGTAEYEQYF.

The CDR3 is CASRTPGLAGGTQYF. The DNA of the CDR3 is TGTGCCAGCAGGACCCCGGGACTAGCGGGAGGGACGCAGTATTTT. V usage is TRBV25-1 and J usage is TRBJ2-3, with 16 bases that match TRBD2. The CDR3 is made up of 15 amino acids. V dropped 6 bases and J dropped 9; count of bases not matched to a gene: 6. Germline CDR1 MGHDK, CDR2 SYGVNS. The whole variable domain, filled in from reference TRBV25-1 and TRBJ2-3, reads EADIYQTPRYLVIGTGKKITLECSQTMGHDKMYWYQQDPGMELHLIHYSYGVNSTEKGDLSSESTVSRIRTEHFPLTLESARPSHTSQYLCASRTPGLAGGTQYFGPGTRLTVL.

The gene calls are TRBV19 and TRBJ1-2; D is ambiguous. The germline gives CDR1 LNHDA, CDR2 SQIVND (reference sequence). Trimming stripped 5 bases from V and 0 bases from J, with 13 bases between. The CDR3 contains 15 residues. The CDR3 is CASSFWRVTNYGYTF. The CDR3 DNA sequence: TGTGCCAGTAGTTTCTGGAGGGTAACTAACTATGGCTACACCTTC.

The gene calls are TRBV14 and TRBJ2-1, with 7 nucleotides matching TRBD2. After removal of 6 bases from V and 3 bases from J, the junction contained 11 bases not matched to a gene. Germline V gene data show CDR1 as SGHDN and CDR2 as FVKESK. This CDR3 spans 16 amino acids. CDR3 sequence: CASSHRLAALYNEQFF. DNA for the CDR3: TGTGCCAGCAGTCACCGCCTAGCGGCGCTCTACAATGAGCAGTTCTTC.

V and J are TRBV30 and TRBJ1-2; D may be TRBD1 (5 bases). Germline-derived CDR1 and CDR2 are GTSNPN and SVGIG (reference sequence). The CDR3 totals 13 residues. Trimming shortened V by 4 bases and J by 6 bases, and 15 bases separated the two germline ends. The CDR3 loop is CAWKGWGENGYTF. CDR3 sequence (DNA): TGTGCCTGGAAAGGTTGGGGGGAGAATGGCTACACCTTC.

V usage is TRBV13 and J usage is TRBJ1-2; 7 bases align to TRBD1. This CDR3 has 14 residues. The V gene end was trimmed by 6 bases and the J gene end by 2 bases; junction bases not matched to a gene: 6. Germline V lookup: CDR1 PRHDT, CDR2 FYEKMQ (reference sequence). The CDR3 sequence: CASRRGTANYGYTF. Written as DNA, the CDR3 is TGTGCCAGCAGAAGAGGGACAGCAAACTATGGCTACACCTTC. The full variable domain, completed using reference TRBV13 and TRBJ1-2, is AAGVIQSPRHLIKEKRETATLKCYPIPRHDTVYWYQQGPGQDPQFLISFYEKMQSDKGSIPDRFSAQQFSDYHSELNMSSLELGDSALYFCASRRGTANYGYTFGSGTRLTVV.